Each of the 18 T cell receptor beta chains below was sequenced from the same sample in a study of shared clonotypes between healthy human individuals. Profiled with immunoSEQ multiplex PCR; TCRdb holds only in-frame clones, not every one. The profile shows roughly 2 million clones, roughly 94% of them singletons. Sequencing input: naive CD4+ T cells sorted from blood. Subset given: CD45RA+ positively selected. The receptors originated from a man between 18 and 29 years old in good health.

This clone has only one observation. The rearrangement uses TRBV9 and TRBJ1-1; tentative D call: TRBD1 (6 bases). The V gene lost 4 bases and the J gene lost 1 base, with 17 bases spanning the gap. The germline V gene has CDR1 SGDLS and CDR2 YYNGEE. The CDR3 totals 16 residues. CDR3 loop: CASSPGGTGANTEAFF. CDR3 DNA: TGTGCCAGCAGCCCTGGGGGAACGGGGGCGAACACTGAAGCTTTCTTT. Full variable domain (missing parts from reference TRBV9 and TRBJ1-1): DSGVTQTPKHLITATGQRVTLRCSPRSGDLSVYWYQQSLDQGLQFLIQYYNGEERAKGNILERFSAQQFPDLHSELNLSSLELGDSALYFCASSPGGTGANTEAFFGQGTRLTVV.

Turning to this clone: Other DNA sequences in this specimen translate into the identical CDR3. The gene calls are TRBV18 and TRBJ2-7; no clear D. Germline V lookup: CDR1 KGHSH, CDR2 LQKENI. The V end was cut by 6 bases, the J end by 7 bases, with 10 bases between. This CDR3 is built from 11 residues. CDR3 nucleotide sequence: TGTGCCAGCTCTCAGGAAGGGGAGCAGTACTTC. Its translation is CASSQEGEQYF.

J is TRBJ2-7 and V is TRBV11-2; possible D gene TRBD1, 5 bases. The germline V gene encodes CDR1 SGHAT and CDR2 FQNNGV. CDR3 length equals 17 residues. The germline V and J ends were trimmed by 3 bases and 8 bases, with 26 bases remaining between them. The CDR3 here is CASSLVPSPDSLMKQYF. The CDR3 DNA reads TGTGCCAGCAGCTTGGTTCCCTCACCTGACAGCCTCATGAAGCAGTACTTC. Filled out from reference TRBV11-2 and TRBJ2-7, the complete variable domain reads EAGVAQSPRYKIIEKRQSVAFWCNPISGHATLYWYQQILGQGPKLLIQFQNNGVVDDSQLPKDRFSAERLKGVDSTLKIQPAKLEDSAVYLCASSLVPSPDSLMKQYFGPGTRLTVT.

The rearrangement joins TRBV11-3 to TRBJ1-1; D is undetermined. From germline, CDR1 is SGHNT and CDR2 YENEEA. This CDR3 is built from 14 residues. The V gene lost 5 bases and the J gene lost 0 bases, with 10 bases spanning the gap. The CDR3 DNA reads TGTGCCAGCAGCGAAGGTGGGGTGAACACTGAAGCTTTCTTT. Its protein product is CASSEGGVNTEAFF.

The chain is built from TRBV2 and TRBJ2-3, with 10 bases identical to TRBD1. CDR1 and CDR2 (germline): SNHLY, FYNNEI. V lost 7 bases to trimming and J lost 1 base; unmatched junction nucleotides: 2. The CDR3 has 14 residues. The CDR3: CASTTGGGTDTQYF. The CDR3 coding sequence is TGTGCCAGCACGACAGGGGGCGGCACAGATACGCAGTATTTT. Based on the CDR3 plus reference TRBV2 and TRBJ2-3, the full variable domain is EPEVTQTPSHQVTQMGQEVILRCVPISNHLYFYWYRQILGQKVEFLVSFYNNEISEKSEIFDDQFSVERPDGSNFTLKIRSTKLEDSAMYFCASTTGGGTDTQYFGPGTRLTVL.

This clone occurred once. The chain is built from TRBV27 and TRBJ2-4; D gene uncertain. Trimming stripped 2 bases from V and 2 bases from J, with 10 bases between. This CDR3 comprises 15 residues. Germline V gene sequence: CDR1 MNHEY, CDR2 SMNVEV (reference sequence). The CDR3 bases are TGTGCCAGCAGTTTAAGTGAACTTACCAAAAACATTCAGTACTTC. Its translation: CASSLSELTKNIQYF.

This chain connects TRBV7-2 to TRBJ2-3; 7 bases map to TRBD2. Germline V gene data show CDR1 as SGHTA and CDR2 as FQGNSA. V gave up 1 base and J gave up 11 bases; unmatched junction bases: 3. CDR3 size: 12 residues. CDR3 nucleotides: TGTGCCAGCAGCTTAGTGAGCGGGAAGCAGTATTTT. Translating it yields CASSLVSGKQYF.

Points on this clone: This sample also contains other DNA sequences that code for the same CDR3. The chain has TRBV28 and TRBJ1-5; TRBD1 might be the D (6 bases). This CDR3 is built from 15 residues. CDR1 is MDHEN and CDR2 is SYDVKM in the germline V gene. Trimming left V 5 bases short and J 0 bases short, with 11 bases between. This chain's CDR3 is CASSRTAYSNQPQHF. The CDR3 DNA sequence: TGTGCCAGCAGTCGGACAGCCTATAGCAATCAGCCCCAGCATTTT.

On this clone: In the same sample, other DNA sequences code for this CDR3. This chain links TRBV30 with TRBJ2-7, with D maybe TRBD2 (5 bases). The CDR3 totals 12 residues. CDR1 and CDR2 (germline): GTSNPN, SVGIG (reference sequence). Trimming took 0 bases from V and 3 from J, leaving 6 bases between them. In DNA, the CDR3 is TGTGCCTGGAGTGTTACTAGCTACGAGCAGTACTTC. Amino acids: CAWSVTSYEQYF.

The chain is built from TRBV5-1 and TRBJ2-1; possibly TRBD2 for D (5 bases). CDR3 length equals 16 residues. V was pared by 1 base and J by 8 bases, with 19 bases between. Germline CDR1 SGHRS, CDR2 YFSETQ. CDR3 loop: CASSLNSGLAGYEQFF. Written as DNA, the CDR3 is TGCGCCAGCAGCTTGAACTCTGGGCTAGCTGGGTATGAGCAGTTCTTC.

This chain links TRBV12-5 with TRBJ1-1; D is uncertain. Per germline, CDR1 LGHNT and CDR2 FRNRAP. This CDR3 contains 14 residues. V lost 5 bases and J 6 bases, leaving 16 bases between the germline ends. The CDR3 protein is CASGPGGVGSEAFF. CDR3 DNA: TGTGCTAGTGGTCCGGGCGGGGTCGGATCTGAAGCTTTCTTT.

Here the CDR3 DNA reads TGTGCCAGCAGTAATAAATTGTCCGGGGAGCTGTTTTTT. It codes for CASSNKLSGELFF. The rearrangement links TRBV6-1 to TRBJ2-2; D is undetermined. V lost 5 bases, J lost 6 bases, and 10 bases lay in between. The CDR3 is made up of 13 amino acids. The germline V gene encodes CDR1 MNHNS and CDR2 SASEGT.

V gene TRBV10-1 combines with J gene TRBJ2-5; D is unresolved. V was cut by 0 bases and J by 9 bases, with 11 bases left in between. This CDR3 has 13 residues. Germline lookup yields CDR1 WNHNN and CDR2 SYGVQD (reference sequence). The CDR3 DNA reads as TGCGCCAGCAGTGAGTCTACGAGAGGCGCCCAGTACTTC. Translating gives CASSESTRGAQYF.

V and J are TRBV7-8 and TRBJ1-6, with D possibly matching TRBD1 (6 bases). Germline V CDR1 and CDR2: SGHVS, FQNEAQ. V was shortened by 2 bases and J by 10 bases, with 18 bases between the two germline ends. CDR3 length: 16 residues. CDR3 sequence: CASSLTQGGGQSPLHF. The DNA of the CDR3 is TGTGCCAGCAGCTTAACACAGGGCGGAGGTCAATCACCCCTCCACTTT.

V gene TRBV15 combines with J gene TRBJ2-5; D gene ambiguous. The CDR3 consists of 14 residues. From germline, CDR1 is LNHNV and CDR2 YYDKDF (reference sequence). Trimming took 1 base from V and 0 from J, leaving 6 bases between them. CDR3 sequence (DNA): TGTGCCACCAGCAGAGTTGACTACCAAGAGACCCAGTACTTC. It encodes CATSRVDYQETQYF.

With respect to this clone: The same CDR3 also results from other DNA sequences found in this sample. The chain recombines TRBV5-4 with TRBJ1-2; D not resolved. This CDR3 region has 13 residues. Germline assignment: CDR1 SGHNT and CDR2 YYREEE (reference sequence). V dropped 0 bases and J dropped 3 bases, with 6 bases sitting between them. Here the CDR3 reads CASSLDGDYGYTF. For the CDR3, the DNA is TGTGCCAGCAGCTTGGACGGAGACTATGGCTACACCTTC.

The rearrangement joins TRBV5-1 to TRBJ2-5; no clear D. Trimming stripped 0 bases from V and 2 bases from J, with 14 bases between. CDR3 size: 16 residues. CDR1 is SGHRS, CDR2 YFSETQ, per germline. CDR3 nucleotide sequence: TGCGCCAGCAGCTTGGGCGGAGATCCACAACAAGAGACCCAGTACTTC. This sequence encodes CASSLGGDPQQETQYF.

A note on this clone: This sample includes further DNA sequences coding for the same CDR3. The CDR3 is CASSLVPNSPLHF. For the CDR3, the DNA is TGTGCCAGCAGCTTAGTTCCTAATTCACCCCTCCACTTT. This chain joins TRBV7-9 and TRBJ1-6; D unclear. The CDR3 totals 13 residues. The germline V gene has CDR1 SEHNR and CDR2 FQNEAQ (reference sequence). The V and J ends lost 1 base and 6 bases respectively, with 4 bases between them.